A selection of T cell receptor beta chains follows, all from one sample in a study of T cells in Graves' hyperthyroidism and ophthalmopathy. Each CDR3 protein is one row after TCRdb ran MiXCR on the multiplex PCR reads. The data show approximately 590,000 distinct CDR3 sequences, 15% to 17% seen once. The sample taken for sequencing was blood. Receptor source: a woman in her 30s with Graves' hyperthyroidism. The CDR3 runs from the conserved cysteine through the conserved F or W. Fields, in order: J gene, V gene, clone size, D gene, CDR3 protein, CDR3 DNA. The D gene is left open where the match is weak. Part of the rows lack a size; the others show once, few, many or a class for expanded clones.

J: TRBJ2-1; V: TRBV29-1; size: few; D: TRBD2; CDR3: CSVGTRLAGYNEQFF; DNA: TGCAGCGTGGGAACAAGACTAGCGGGTTACAATGAGCAGTTCTTC
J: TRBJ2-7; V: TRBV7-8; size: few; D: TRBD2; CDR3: CASSLGPRGLAGPEQYF; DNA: TGTGCCAGCAGCTTAGGACCAAGGGGCCTAGCGGGACCCGAGCAGTACTTC
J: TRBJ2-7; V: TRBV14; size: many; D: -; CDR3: CASSHLGMDEQYF; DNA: TGTGCCAGCAGCCATTTGGGCATGGACGAGCAGTACTTC
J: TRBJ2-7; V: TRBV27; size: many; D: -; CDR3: CASSRTYGPRPTEQYF; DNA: TGTGCCAGCAGTCGAACCTACGGACCGCGACCTACCGAGCAGTACTTC
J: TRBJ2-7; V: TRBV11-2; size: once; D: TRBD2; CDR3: CASSPFSGMSYEQYF; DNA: TGTGCCAGCAGCCCGTTTAGCGGGATGTCCTACGAGCAGTACTTC
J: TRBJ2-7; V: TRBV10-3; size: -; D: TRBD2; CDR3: CAISEAVAGVWHEQYF; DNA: TGTGCCATCAGTGAGGCGGTAGCGGGAGTTTGGCACGAGCAGTACTTC
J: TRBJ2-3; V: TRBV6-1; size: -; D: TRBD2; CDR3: CASSAGTIRPGTDTQYF; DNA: TGTGCCAGCAGTGCCGGGACTATAAGACCGGGCACAGATACGCAGTATTTT
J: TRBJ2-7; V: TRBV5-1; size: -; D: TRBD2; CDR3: CASSSEAGLATQEQYF; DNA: TGCGCCAGCAGCTCCGAAGCGGGACTAGCGACGCAAGAGCAGTACTTC
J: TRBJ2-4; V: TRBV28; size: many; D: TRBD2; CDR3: CATIRASGTLAKNIQYF; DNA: TGTGCCACAATCCGGGCTAGCGGGACTTTAGCCAAAAACATTCAGTACTTC
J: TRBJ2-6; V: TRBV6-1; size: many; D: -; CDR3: CASQTSGANVLTF; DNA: TGTGCCAGTCAGACCTCTGGGGCCAACGTCCTGACTTTC
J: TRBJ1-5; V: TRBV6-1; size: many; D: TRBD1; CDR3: CASSEAIPGQINQPQHF; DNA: TGTGCCAGCAGTGAAGCGATTCCGGGACAGATTAATCAGCCCCAGCATTTT
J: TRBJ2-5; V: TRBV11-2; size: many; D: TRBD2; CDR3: CASSLVSLAGVQKETQYF; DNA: TGTGCCAGCAGCTTGGTTTCGCTAGCGGGAGTTCAGAAAGAGACCCAGTACTTC
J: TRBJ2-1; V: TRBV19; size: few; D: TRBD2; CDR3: CASSISAGGAREQFF; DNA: TGTGCCAGTAGTATCAGTGCGGGAGGGGCTCGTGAGCAGTTCTTC
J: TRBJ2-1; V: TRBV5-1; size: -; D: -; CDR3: CASSLRSNGGSLNEQFF; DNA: TGCGCCAGCAGCTTGCGGTCCAACGGGGGCTCTTTGAATGAGCAGTTCTTC
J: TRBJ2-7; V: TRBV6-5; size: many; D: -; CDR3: CASSYSRGYEQYF; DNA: TGTGCCAGCAGTTACTCCAGGGGTTACGAGCAGTACTTC
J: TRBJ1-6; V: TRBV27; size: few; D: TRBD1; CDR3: CASSPGPGQGAISYNSPLHF; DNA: TGTGCCAGCAGTCCCGGACCGGGACAGGGGGCGATTTCCTATAATTCACCCCTCCACTTT
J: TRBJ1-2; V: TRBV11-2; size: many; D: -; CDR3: CASSSLLGGYTF; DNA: TGTGCCAGCAGCTCCCTCCTCGGCGGCTACACCTTC
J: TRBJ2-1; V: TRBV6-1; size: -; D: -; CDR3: CASSQGRYNEQFF; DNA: TGTGCCAGCAGTCAAGGGAGGTACAATGAGCAGTTCTTC
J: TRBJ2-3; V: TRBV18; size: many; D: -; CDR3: CASSPRDTQYF; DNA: TGTGCCAGCTCACCGCGGGATACGCAGTATTTT
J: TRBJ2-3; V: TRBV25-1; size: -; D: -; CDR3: CASSAGSGWADTQYF; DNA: TGTGCCAGCAGTGCGGGAAGTGGTTGGGCAGATACGCAGTATTTT
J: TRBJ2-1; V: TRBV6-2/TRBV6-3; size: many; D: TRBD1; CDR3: CASSPGRTGGANDKEQFF; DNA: TGTGCCAGCAGTCCAGGTCGTACAGGGGGCGCAAATGATAAAGAGCAGTTCTTC
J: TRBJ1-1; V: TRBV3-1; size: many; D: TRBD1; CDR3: CASSQRTGLGNTEAFF; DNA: TGTGCCAGCAGCCAACGGACAGGGTTGGGGAACACTGAAGCTTTCTTT
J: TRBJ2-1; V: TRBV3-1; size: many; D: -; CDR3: CASSQSGFEQFF; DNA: TGTGCCAGCAGCCAATCGGGCTTTGAGCAGTTCTTC
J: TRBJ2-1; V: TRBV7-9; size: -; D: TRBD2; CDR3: CASSLSGTSGRGDYNEQFF; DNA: TGTGCCAGCAGCTTGTCCGGGACTAGCGGGAGGGGGGACTACAATGAGCAGTTCTTC
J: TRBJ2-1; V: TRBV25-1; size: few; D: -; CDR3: CASSESASAVRNEQFF; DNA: TGTGCCAGCAGTGAAAGCGCTAGTGCAGTGCGCAATGAGCAGTTCTTC
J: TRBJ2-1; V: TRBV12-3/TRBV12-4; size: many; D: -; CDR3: CASSFSGSYNEQFF; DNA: TGTGCCAGCAGTTTTTCCGGGAGCTACAATGAGCAGTTCTTC
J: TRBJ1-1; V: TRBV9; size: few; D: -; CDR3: CASTPGRVNTEAFF; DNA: TGTGCCAGCACCCCGGGACGGGTGAACACTGAAGCTTTCTTT
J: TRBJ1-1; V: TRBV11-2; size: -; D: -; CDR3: CASSLDKMNTEAFF; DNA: TGTGCCAGCAGCTTAGATAAGATGAACACTGAAGCTTTCTTT
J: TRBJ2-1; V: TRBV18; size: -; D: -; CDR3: CASSPQTRGTRFF; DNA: TGTGCCAGCTCTCCCCAAACTAGAGGGACACGGTTCTTC
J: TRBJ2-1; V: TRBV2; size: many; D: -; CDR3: CASTGGMSSYNEQFF; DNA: TGTGCCAGCACGGGCGGGATGAGCTCCTACAATGAGCAGTTCTTC
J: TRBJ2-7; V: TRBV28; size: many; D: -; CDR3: CASGIGGILYEQYF; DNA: TGTGCCAGCGGCATAGGGGGGATTCTTTACGAGCAGTACTTC
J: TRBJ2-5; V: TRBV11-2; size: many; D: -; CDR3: CASSLDGPETQYF; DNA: TGTGCCAGCAGCTTAGACGGTCCAGAGACCCAGTACTTC
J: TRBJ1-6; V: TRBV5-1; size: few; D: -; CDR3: CASSLGQVNSPLHF; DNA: TGCGCCAGCAGCTTGGGGCAGGTTAATTCACCCCTCCACTTT
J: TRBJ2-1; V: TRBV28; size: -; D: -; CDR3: CASSLSLVYNEQFF; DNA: TGTGCCAGCAGTTTATCTCTAGTTTACAATGAGCAGTTCTTC
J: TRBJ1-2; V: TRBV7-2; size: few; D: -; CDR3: CAPSSYGDQGCYGYTF; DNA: TGTGCCCCCAGCTCATACGGGGACCAGGGCTGCTATGGCTACACCTTC
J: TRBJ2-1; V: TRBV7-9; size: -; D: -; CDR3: CASSEKGGYNEQFF; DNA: TGTGCCAGCAGCGAAAAGGGGGGGTACAATGAGCAGTTCTTC
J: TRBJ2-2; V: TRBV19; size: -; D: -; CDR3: CASSIQGAGTGELFF; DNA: TGTGCCAGTAGTATTCAGGGTGCGGGCACCGGGGAGCTGTTTTTT
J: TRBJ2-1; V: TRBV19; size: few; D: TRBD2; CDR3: CASSTLGVLGGRSSYNEQFF; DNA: TGTGCCAGTAGCACGTTAGGCGTGTTAGGCGGGAGGAGCTCCTACAATGAGCAGTTCTTC
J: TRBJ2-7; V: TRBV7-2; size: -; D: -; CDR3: CASSFALGSYEQYF; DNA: TGTGCCAGCAGCTTCGCCTTAGGGTCCTACGAGCAGTACTTC
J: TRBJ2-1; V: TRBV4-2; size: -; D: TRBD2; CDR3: CASSYSGRAENEQFF; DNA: TGTGCCAGCAGCTATAGCGGGAGGGCCGAGAATGAGCAGTTCTTC
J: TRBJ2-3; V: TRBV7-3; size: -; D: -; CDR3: CASGRDSHTDTQYF; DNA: TGTGCCAGCGGCCGGGACTCGCACACAGATACGCAGTATTTT
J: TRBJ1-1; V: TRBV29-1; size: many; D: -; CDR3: CSAGHTEAFF; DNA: TGCAGCGCCGGACACACTGAAGCTTTCTTT
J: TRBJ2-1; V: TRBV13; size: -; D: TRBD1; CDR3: CASSTRTGTSSYNEQFF; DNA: TGTGCCAGCAGCACCCGGACAGGGACCAGCTCCTACAATGAGCAGTTCTTC
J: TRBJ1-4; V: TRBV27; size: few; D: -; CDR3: CASSPTHREKLFF; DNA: TGTGCCAGCAGTCCAACGCACAGAGAAAAACTGTTTTTT
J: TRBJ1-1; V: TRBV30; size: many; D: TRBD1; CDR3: CAWIGPGQGMRAFF; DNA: TGTGCCTGGATAGGACCAGGACAGGGTATGAGGGCTTTCTTT
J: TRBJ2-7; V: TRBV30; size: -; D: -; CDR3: CAWSEHFYEQYF; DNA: TGTGCCTGGAGTGAACACTTCTACGAGCAGTACTTC
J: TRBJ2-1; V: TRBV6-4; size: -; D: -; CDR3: CASSKEGYNEQFF; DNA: TGTGCCAGCAGCAAAGAGGGCTACAATGAGCAGTTCTTC
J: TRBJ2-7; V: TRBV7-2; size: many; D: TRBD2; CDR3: CASSLGPGLGPSYEQYF; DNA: TGTGCCAGCAGCTTAGGACCGGGACTAGGACCCTCCTACGAGCAGTACTTC
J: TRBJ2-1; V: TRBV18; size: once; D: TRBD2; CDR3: CASSPESRGLAGGTNEQFF; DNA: TGTGCCAGCTCCCCAGAGTCCAGGGGCCTAGCGGGAGGAACAAATGAGCAGTTCTTC
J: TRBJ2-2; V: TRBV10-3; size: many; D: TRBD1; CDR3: CAISRTQGAGTGELFF; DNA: TGTGCCATCAGTAGAACACAGGGGGCCGGTACCGGGGAGCTGTTTTTT
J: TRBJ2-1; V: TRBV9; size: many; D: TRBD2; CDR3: CASSVSGRGGEQFF; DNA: TGTGCCAGCAGCGTGAGCGGGAGGGGGGGTGAGCAGTTCTTC